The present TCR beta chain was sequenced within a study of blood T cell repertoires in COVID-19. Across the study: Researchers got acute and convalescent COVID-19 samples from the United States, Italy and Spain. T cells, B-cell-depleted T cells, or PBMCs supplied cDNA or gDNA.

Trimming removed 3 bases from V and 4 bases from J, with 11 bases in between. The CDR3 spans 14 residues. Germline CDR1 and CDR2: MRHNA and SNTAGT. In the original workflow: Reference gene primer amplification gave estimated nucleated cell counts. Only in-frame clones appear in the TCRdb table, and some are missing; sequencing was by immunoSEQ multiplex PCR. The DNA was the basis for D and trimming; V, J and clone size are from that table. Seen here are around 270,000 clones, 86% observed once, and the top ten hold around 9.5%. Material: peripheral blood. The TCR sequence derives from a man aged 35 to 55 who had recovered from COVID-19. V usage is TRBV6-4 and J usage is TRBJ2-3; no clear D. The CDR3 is CASSDSRQPDTQYF. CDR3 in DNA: TGTGCCAGCAGTGATTCCAGGCAGCCAGATACGCAGTATTTT.